The clone carrying this T cell receptor beta chain has at least ten counts. Antigen specificity is unknown. J lost 6 bases, V lost 3 bases, and 3 bases had no gene match. The length of the CDR3 is 15 residues. Extraction of PBMCs used roughly 9.3 ml of fresh peripheral blood. The sample belongs to a study of T cells in Graves' hyperthyroidism and ophthalmopathy. Study as a whole: Any treatment followed the collection of peripheral blood at initial diagnosis. Whole-study findings and limits: Clonotypes that were expanded in thyroid above 0.001 mostly appeared in blood too. The model made its ophthalmopathy prediction, and onset followed a median approximately 6 months later.

Using RNA transcripts as the source, TCR beta CDR3 regions were amplified. Researchers ran a first-round RT-PCR on the TCR CDR3 using the HTBI primer set. In TCRdb, the multiplex PCR reads were re-called with MiXCR into one record per CDR3 protein. The sample carries hundreds of thousands of distinct CDR3 sequences, nearly 15% recorded once. The receptor was derived from a woman aged 55-70 years with Graves' ophthalmopathy. Sequencing input: blood. The genes are TRBV12-3 or TRBV12-4 and TRBJ2-1, with 12 bases fitting TRBD2. CDR3 loop: CASSFLLAGGNEQFF. As DNA, the CDR3 is TGTGCCAGCAGTTTCTTACTAGCGGGAGGCAATGAGCAGTTCTTC.